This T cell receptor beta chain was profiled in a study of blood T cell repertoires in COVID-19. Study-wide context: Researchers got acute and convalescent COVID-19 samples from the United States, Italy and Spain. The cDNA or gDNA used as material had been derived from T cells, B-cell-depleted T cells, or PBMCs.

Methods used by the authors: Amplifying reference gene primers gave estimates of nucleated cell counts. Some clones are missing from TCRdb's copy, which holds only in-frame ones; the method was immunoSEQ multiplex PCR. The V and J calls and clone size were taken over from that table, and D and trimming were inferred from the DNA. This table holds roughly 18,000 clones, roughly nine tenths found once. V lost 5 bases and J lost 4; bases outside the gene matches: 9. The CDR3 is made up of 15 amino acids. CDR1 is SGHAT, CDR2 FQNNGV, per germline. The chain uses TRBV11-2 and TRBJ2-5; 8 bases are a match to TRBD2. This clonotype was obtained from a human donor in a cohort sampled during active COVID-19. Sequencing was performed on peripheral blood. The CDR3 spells CASSPRGGRGETQYF. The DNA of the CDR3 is TGTGCCAGCAGCCCCCGGGGGGGCCGCGGAGAGACCCAGTACTTC.